Reported below is one T cell receptor beta chain. This sample is part of a study of human T cells and chemical hapten exposure. At the level of the study: Across its roughly 22 weeks, the study gave patients weekly diphenylcyclopropenone doses to the scalp.

Each cDNA molecule in the library carried unique molecular identifiers. TCRdb redid the calling of the RACE reads with MiXCR, one entry per CDR3 protein. The sample has fewer than 95,000 distinct CDR3 sequences; approximately 9.9% are singletons. Time point: patch test 2, 6 weeks after DPC sensitization. Treatment denoted: therapeutic diphenylcyclopropenone sensitization with weekly scalp DPC. The source was whole blood, collected in connection with sensitization to the hapten diphenylcyclopropenone (DPC). The sequence derives from a man in his forties or fifties with alopecia areata. Some clones in this sample may be carry-over from other donors' samples.

In DNA form, the CDR3 reads TGTGCCAGCAGCGTAGAAACATCCAACTCTGGAAACACCATATATTTT. Amino acids: CASSVETSNSGNTIYF. The V call is TRBV9, the J call TRBJ1-3, with D unresolved. The CDR3 covers 16 residues. CDR1 and CDR2 from the germline V gene are SGDLS and YYNGEE. V gave up 0 bases and J gave up 0 bases, with 10 bases separating them. Full variable domain (missing parts from reference TRBV9 and TRBJ1-3): DSGVTQTPKHLITATGQRVTLRCSPRSGDLSVYWYQQSLDQGLQFLIQYYNGEERAKGNILERFSAQQFPDLHSELNLSSLELGDSALYFCASSVETSNSGNTIYFGEGSWLTVV.